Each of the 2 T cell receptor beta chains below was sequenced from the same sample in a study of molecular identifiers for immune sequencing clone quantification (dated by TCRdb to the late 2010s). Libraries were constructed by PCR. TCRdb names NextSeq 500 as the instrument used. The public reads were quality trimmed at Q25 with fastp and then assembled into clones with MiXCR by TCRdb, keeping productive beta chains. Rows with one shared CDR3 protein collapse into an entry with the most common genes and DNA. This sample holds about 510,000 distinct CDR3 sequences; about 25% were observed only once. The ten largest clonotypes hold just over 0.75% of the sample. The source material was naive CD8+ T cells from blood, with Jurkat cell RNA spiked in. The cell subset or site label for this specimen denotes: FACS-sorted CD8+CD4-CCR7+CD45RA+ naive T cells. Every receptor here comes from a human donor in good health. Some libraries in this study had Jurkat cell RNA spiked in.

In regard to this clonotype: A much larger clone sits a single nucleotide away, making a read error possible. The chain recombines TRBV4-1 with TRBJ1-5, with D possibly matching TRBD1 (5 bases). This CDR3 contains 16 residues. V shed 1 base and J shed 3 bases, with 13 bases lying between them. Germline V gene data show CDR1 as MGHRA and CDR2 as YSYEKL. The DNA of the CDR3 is TGCGCCAGCAGCCAAGGGCCTAGGGGTGTCAATCAGCCCCAGCATTTT. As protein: CASSQGPRGVNQPQHF.

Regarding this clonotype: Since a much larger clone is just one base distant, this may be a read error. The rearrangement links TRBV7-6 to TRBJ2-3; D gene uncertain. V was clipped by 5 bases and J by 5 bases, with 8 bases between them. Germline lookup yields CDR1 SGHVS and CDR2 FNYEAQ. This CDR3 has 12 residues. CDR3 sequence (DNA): TGTGCCAGCAGCAGACCGATAGATACGCAGTATTTT. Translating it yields CASSRPIDTQYF.